This T cell receptor beta chain comes out of a study of CD8+ T cells in alopecia areata. At the level of the study: The study gave tofacitinib for 6 to 18 months, then 6 months off drug.

This clone has just one count. Antigen specificity is unknown. Study results and caveats: Scalp sample sequencing also detects resident alphabeta T cells of normal skin.

V dropped 5 bases and J dropped 3; count of bases not matched to a gene: 4. CDR1 and CDR2 (germline): MNHEY, SVGAGI. The CDR3 contains 14 residues. cDNA prepared by RNA extraction and subsequent reverse transcription served as the template for sequencing. The repertoire was sequenced with immunoSEQ multiplex PCR; TCRdb's copy has only in-frame clones and lacks some. The sample yields more than 110,000 clones, about 60% seen once. Alopecia areata patients provided lesional scalp punch biopsies and peripheral blood. This chain uses TRBV6-5 with TRBJ1-5; 7 positions agree with TRBD1. Sequencing used CD4+ T cells sorted from blood, obtained at week 0. The receptor was derived from a human donor with alopecia areata. Here the CDR3 reads CASSPQGVNQPQHF. The CDR3 DNA sequence: TGTGCCAGCAGTCCCCAGGGGGTCAATCAGCCCCAGCATTTT.